This entry concerns a single T cell receptor beta chain. Clones were sequenced by immunoSEQ multiplex PCR, and TCRdb holds only the in-frame ones, with some missing. The table has tens of thousands of clones, 60% to 85% seen once. The entry originates in a study of radiotherapy plus CTLA-4 blockade in lung cancer. The CDR3 length is 16 residues. V gave up 4 bases and J gave up 2 bases; unmatched junction bases: 9. Germline V gene lookup returns CDR1 SGHDT and CDR2 YYEEEE. The sample was peripheral blood, taken from a patient treated with radiotherapy plus ipilimumab. This chain joins TRBV5-6 and TRBJ2-3; 8 positions agree with TRBD2. This TCR came from a human donor with non-small cell lung cancer who had a partial response to radiotherapy plus ipilimumab. Some clones in this sample may be carry-over from other donors' samples. The CDR3 here is CASSPPTSANTDTQYF. CDR3 in DNA: TGTGCCAGCAGCCCACCGACTAGCGCCAACACAGATACGCAGTATTTT.